These 22 T cell receptor beta chains were sequenced from one sample in a study of shared clonotypes between healthy human individuals. Method: immunoSEQ multiplex PCR; TCRdb's copy keeps in-frame clones and lacks some. The repertoire includes approximately 1,000,000 clones, about four fifths of them detected once, and approximately 0.5% sits in the top ten. The sample consisted of memory CD4+ T cells from PBMCs. The subset was: CD45RA-negative fraction. These TCRs come from a man between 18 and 29 years old in good health. Some clones in this sample may be carry-over from other donors' samples.

The V gene is TRBV5-1, the J gene TRBJ2-5; maybe TRBD2 (6 bases). V was pared by 2 bases and J by 4 bases, with 12 bases between. This CDR3 is 14 amino acids long. Germline V CDR1 and CDR2: SGHRS, YFSETQ. CDR3 amino acids: CASSFLMGGETQYF. CDR3 DNA: TGCGCCAGCAGCTTTTTGATGGGGGGAGAGACCCAGTACTTC.

The chain joins TRBV2 to TRBJ2-5, with TRBD2 matching over 7 bases. The J segment lost 1 base and the V segment lost 7 bases, leaving 3 bases of the junction unmatched. The CDR3 totals 13 residues. Germline CDR1 and CDR2: SNHLY and FYNNEI. The CDR3 sequence is CASKREGQETQYF. CDR3 nucleotides: TGTGCCAGCAAAAGGGAGGGCCAAGAGACCCAGTACTTC.

The chain couples TRBV7-2 to TRBJ1-2; D is possibly TRBD1 (5 bases). Trimming left V 0 bases short and J 3 bases short, with 8 bases between. Germline loops: CDR1 SGHTA, CDR2 FQGNSA. The CDR3 totals 14 residues. CDR3 nucleotides: TGTGCCAGCAGCTTAGCGCTGGGGGACTATGGCTACACCTTC. Encoded protein: CASSLALGDYGYTF.

This chain joins TRBV14 and TRBJ2-7; 8 nucleotides agree with TRBD1. The CDR3 contains 20 residues. Germline loops: CDR1 SGHDN, CDR2 FVKESK. The trim removed 2 bases at V and 0 bases at J, leaving 18 bases unmatched. The CDR3 reads CASSQFYAGTGTLYSYEQYF. CDR3 bases: TGTGCCAGCAGCCAATTTTATGCCGGGACAGGCACTTTATACTCCTACGAGCAGTACTTC.

This chain connects TRBV7-8 to TRBJ1-1; the match to TRBD1 covers 12 bases. Unmatched junction bases numbered 13, after V lost 5 bases and J lost 6 bases. The CDR3 loop spans 17 amino acids. Germline CDR1 reads SGHVS; CDR2 reads FQNEAQ. CDR3 sequence reads: CASSNRSGTGGLAEAFF. In DNA form, the CDR3 reads TGTGCCAGCAGCAACCGCTCCGGGACAGGGGGCTTGGCTGAAGCTTTCTTT.

The chain joins TRBV5-1 to TRBJ1-5; D call uncertain. The CDR3 consists of 13 residues. The ends were cut back, 0 bases at V and 4 bases at J, with 5 bases in the middle. CDR1 SGHRS and CDR2 YFSETQ come from the germline V gene. CDR3 sequence (DNA): TGCGCCAGCAGCTTGGAGCAGAATCAGCCCCAGCATTTT. Its protein product is CASSLEQNQPQHF.

The CDR3 loop reads CASSPRDRNNEQFF. Here the CDR3 DNA reads TGTGCCAGCAGCCCCCGGGACCGAAACAATGAGCAGTTCTTC. J is TRBJ2-1 and V is TRBV7-9; perhaps D is TRBD1 or TRBD2 (5 bases each). The germline V and J ends were trimmed by 5 bases and 5 bases, with 13 bases remaining between them. CDR1 and CDR2 from the germline V gene are SEHNR and FQNEAQ (reference sequence). The CDR3 sequence is 14 residues long.

This chain links TRBV27 with TRBJ1-2, with a weak D call TRBD1 (6 bases). Germline V lookup: CDR1 MNHEY, CDR2 SMNVEV (reference sequence). Trimming took 5 bases from V and 7 from J, leaving 17 bases between them. CDR3 length: 14 amino acids. CDR3 bases: TGTGCCAGCAGTCTAACAGGGTTCGGGGCTGGCTACACCTTC. This gives the protein CASSLTGFGAGYTF.

The chain couples TRBV2 to TRBJ2-5, with D unclear. The CDR3 has 14 amino acids. The V and J ends lost 6 bases and 5 bases respectively, with 16 bases between them. Germline-derived CDR1 and CDR2 are SNHLY and FYNNEI. The CDR3 DNA sequence: TGTGCCAGCAGACCACATTCCGGTGTGGAGACCCAGTACTTC. It encodes CASRPHSGVETQYF.

V usage is TRBV5-6 and J usage is TRBJ1-2, with D tentatively TRBD1 (5 bases). CDR1 is SGHDT and CDR2 is YYEEEE in the germline V gene. V lost 4 bases and J 2 bases, leaving 15 bases between the germline ends. This CDR3 has 15 amino acids. Here the CDR3 reads CASSPRRGVNYGYTF. In DNA form, the CDR3 reads TGTGCCAGCAGCCCCCGGAGGGGAGTAAACTATGGCTACACCTTC.

A few counts support this clone. This same CDR3 is encoded by further DNA sequences in the sample. V usage is TRBV10-3 and J usage is TRBJ2-7; D remains unclear. Germline V gene data show CDR1 as ENHRY and CDR2 as SYGVKD. This CDR3 region has 12 residues. The V and J ends lost 0 bases and 3 bases respectively, with 3 bases between them. The CDR3 loop reads CAISESGYEQYF. CDR3 coding DNA: TGTGCCATCAGTGAGTCGGGCTACGAGCAGTACTTC.

The genes are TRBV7-2 and TRBJ1-2; no firm D call. The V end lost 0 bases, the J end lost 8 bases, and 7 bases lay between the germline ends. The CDR3 loop spans 12 amino acids. Germline V gene lookup returns CDR1 SGHTA and CDR2 FQGNSA. The DNA for the CDR3 is TGTGCCAGCAGCTTAGCGCGGTGGGGCTACACCTTC. Protein: CASSLARWGYTF. Based on the CDR3 plus reference TRBV7-2 and TRBJ1-2, the full variable domain is GAGVSQSPSNKVTEKGKDVELRCDPISGHTALYWYRQSLGQGLEFLIYFQGNSAPDKSGLPSDRFSAERTGGSVSTLTIQRTQQEDSAVYLCASSLARWGYTFGSGTRLTVV.

A single count supports this clone. The chain joins TRBV5-1 to TRBJ1-4; D perhaps matches TRBD1 (5 bases). CDR3 size: 16 residues. V lost 4 bases to trimming and J lost 0 bases, with 13 bases between them. Per germline, CDR1 SGHRS and CDR2 YFSETQ. The CDR3 region is CASSPTSGATNEKLFF. The DNA of the CDR3 is TGCGCCAGCAGCCCTACCTCGGGGGCAACTAATGAAAAACTGTTTTTT.

The rearrangement uses TRBV7-2 and TRBJ1-5, with D unresolved. There are 13 residues in the CDR3. Trimming left V 3 bases short and J 0 bases short, with 3 bases between. Germline loops: CDR1 SGHTA, CDR2 FQGNSA. This chain's CDR3 is CASSFNSNQPQHF. CDR3 nucleotides: TGTGCCAGCAGCTTTAATAGCAATCAGCCCCAGCATTTT.

This clone is a singleton in its sample. The chain combines TRBV6-5 with TRBJ2-3, with a possible D match to TRBD1 (6 bases). This CDR3 is built from 12 residues. The V gene lost 6 bases and the J gene lost 6 bases, with 10 bases spanning the gap. CDR1 and CDR2 (germline): MNHEY, SVGAGI. This CDR3 reads CASRNRADTQYF. The CDR3, as DNA: TGTGCCAGCAGGAACAGGGCGGATACGCAGTATTTT.

The V gene is TRBV30, the J gene TRBJ1-1; D possibly corresponds to TRBD1 (5 bases). Trimming cost V 7 bases and J 0 bases, with 21 bases left between them. Germline V CDR1 and CDR2: GTSNPN, SVGIG (reference sequence). This CDR3 is 16 amino acids long. CDR3 sequence reads: CASLRGRLGLNTEAFF. DNA of the CDR3: TGTGCCTCGCTACGCGGCAGGTTGGGGCTGAACACTGAAGCTTTCTTT.

This chain links TRBV7-6 with TRBJ1-1, with D maybe TRBD1 (6 bases). Between the trimmed V and J ends, which lost 4 bases and 0 bases, there was a span of 15 bases. The CDR3 spans 16 residues. Germline V lookup: CDR1 SGHVS, CDR2 FNYEAQ. CDR3 loop: CASSSGGRIMNTEAFF. CDR3 DNA sequence: TGTGCCAGCAGCTCGGGGGGCCGTATAATGAACACTGAAGCTTTCTTT.

This clone was seen more than once but under ten times. Other nucleotide sequences from this sample produce the same CDR3. The chain employs TRBV7-9 and TRBJ1-5, with a possible D match to TRBD1 (5 bases). Germline CDR1 and CDR2: SEHNR and FQNEAQ (reference sequence). The V gene lost 2 bases and the J gene lost 5 bases, with 13 bases spanning the gap. This CDR3 is 15 amino acids long. The CDR3: CASSLSGTGDQPQHF. CDR3 coding DNA: TGTGCCAGCAGCTTATCTGGGACGGGCGATCAGCCCCAGCATTTT.

This clone showed up just a few times. The V call is TRBV9, the J call TRBJ1-1, with 7 bases matching TRBD1. Germline V gene sequence: CDR1 SGDLS, CDR2 YYNGEE. The CDR3 spans 14 residues. The trim removed 4 bases at V and 3 bases at J, leaving 6 bases unmatched. The DNA of the CDR3 is TGTGCCAGCAGCTCACAGGGGCGTCACACTGAAGCTTTCTTT. It encodes CASSSQGRHTEAFF.

V and J are TRBV5-4 and TRBJ2-7; no clear D gene. Trimming took off 4 bases at V and 7 bases at J, with 18 bases between the two ends. This CDR3 has 14 residues. Germline loops: CDR1 SGHNT, CDR2 YYREEE (reference sequence). The CDR3 protein is CASSPKVGLAEQYF. The CDR3 coding sequence is TGTGCCAGCAGCCCGAAGGTGGGTCTCGCGGAGCAGTACTTC.

This clone was seen just once. This chain joins TRBV25-1 and TRBJ2-2, with 10 bases aligning to TRBD1. Germline trimming cut 3 bases from V and 4 bases from J; bases unmatched to any gene: 2. The CDR3 consists of 15 residues. Germline V gives CDR1 MGHDK, CDR2 SYGVNS. For the CDR3, the DNA is TGTGCCAGCAGTGAGACAGGGGGCGCCACCGGGGAGCTGTTTTTT. Translating gives CASSETGGATGELFF.

The chain links TRBV5-4 to TRBJ2-1, with D unresolved. The CDR3 covers 16 residues. Per the germline V gene, CDR1 is SGHNT and CDR2 is YYREEE (reference sequence). V was clipped by 1 base and J by 1 base, with 12 bases between them. The CDR3 loop is CASSLSVAVSYNEQFF. CDR3 coding DNA: TGTGCCAGCAGCTTGAGTGTTGCGGTTTCCTACAATGAGCAGTTCTTC.